The sequence of this TCR beta chain was determined in a study of blood T cell repertoires in COVID-19. Study in general: T cells, B-cell-depleted T cells, or PBMCs supplied cDNA or gDNA.

Profiling relied on immunoSEQ multiplex PCR, and the TCRdb table lists in-frame clones only, not all of them. The data contain a few hundred thousand clones, less than 90% of them seen just once; the ten biggest clones take up approximately 18%. V lost 8 bases, J lost 4 bases, and 4 bases stayed unmatched. Germline CDR1 and CDR2: LNHDA and SQIVND (reference sequence). The CDR3 totals 12 residues. This TCR derives from a woman older than 75 with active or convalescent COVID-19. The sample consisted of peripheral blood. This chain uses TRBV19 with TRBJ1-2, with 7 bases matching TRBD1. The CDR3 spells CASQDRAYGYTF. The CDR3 DNA is TGTGCCAGTCAAGACAGGGCCTATGGCTACACCTTC.